Listed below are T cell receptor beta chains from one sample, sequenced in a study of blood T cell repertoires in COVID-19. Measured with immunoSEQ multiplex PCR; TCRdb has only the in-frame clones, and not every one. The data show about 210,000 clones, roughly 90% seen once. The sample comprised peripheral blood. The receptors here all came from a woman aged 40 to 50 with acute or convalescent COVID-19. Each CDR3 is given with its conserved first and last residue. D genes are given only for firm matches. Rows give clone size only sometimes, using once, few, many, or a class for an expanded clone.

D gene	V gene	clone size	J gene	CDR3 DNA	CDR3 protein
TRBD2	TRBV11-2	once	TRBJ2-3	TGTGCCAGCGAGCGGGGGGTCTGGATAGATACGCAGTATTTT	CASERGVWIDTQYF
NA	TRBV21-1	NA	TRBJ1-6	TGTGCCAGCAGCAAATCCCGGGACAGGGGGCTATATCGGAATTCACCCCTCCACTTT	CASSKSRDRGLYRNSPLHF
TRBD1	TRBV29-1	NA	TRBJ1-2	TGCAGCGTAGATAGGACAGGGAGTTATGGCTACACCTTC	CSVDRTGSYGYTF
NA	TRBV6-5	NA	TRBJ2-2	TGTGCCAGCGGGGCAGGGGATACCGGGGAGCTGTTTTTT	CASGAGDTGELFF
TRBD2	TRBV12-3/TRBV12-4	NA	TRBJ2-4	TGTGCCAGCAGTTTCGGGGGGATGGACATTCAGTACTTC	CASSFGGMDIQYF
TRBD2	TRBV29-1	NA	TRBJ2-1	TGCAGCGTTGTCCGGGGGGGCACCTACAATGAGCAGTTCTTC	CSVVRGGTYNEQFF
NA	TRBV3-1/TRBV3-2	NA	TRBJ1-6	TGTGCCAGCAGCCAAGGTTCCGGAGGGCAAGCTTTTAATTCACCCCTCCACTTT	CASSQGSGGQAFNSPLHF
NA	TRBV6-6	NA	TRBJ1-2	TGTGCCAGCAGCGTTGAACAGGGAGACTATGGCTACACCTTC	CASSVEQGDYGYTF
NA	TRBV5-1	NA	TRBJ1-5	TGCGCCAGCAGCTTGGCGGAGAATCAGCCCCAGCATTTT	CASSLAENQPQHF
TRBD1	TRBV14	once	TRBJ1-1	TGTGCCAGCAGCATTGACAGGGGACTCACTGAAGCTTTCTTT	CASSIDRGLTEAFF
NA	TRBV29-1	NA	TRBJ1-2	TGCAGCGTTGACGGACAGCCGCGCTATGGCTACACCTTC	CSVDGQPRYGYTF
NA	TRBV5-4	NA	TRBJ1-2	TGTGCCAGCAGCTTGGTTGGGGGGAGCGATGGCTACACCTTC	CASSLVGGSDGYTF
NA	TRBV11-2	NA	TRBJ1-1	TGTGCCAGCAGCTTAACCGGGAACACTGAAGCTTTCTTT	CASSLTGNTEAFF
NA	TRBV4-1	NA	TRBJ1-2	TGCGCCAGCAGCCAAGGACAAAACTATGGCTACACCTTC	CASSQGQNYGYTF
NA	TRBV6-5	NA	TRBJ1-1	TGTGCCAGCAGTTTTTCTGCTCAGGGACTGGACACTGAAGCTTTCTTT	CASSFSAQGLDTEAFF
NA	TRBV12-3/TRBV12-4	NA	TRBJ1-4	TGTGCCAGCAGTTTGGTTGGGAGAGAAAAACTGTTTTTT	CASSLVGREKLFF
NA	TRBV2	NA	TRBJ1-1	TGTGCCAGCAGTGAAGAAGTAAGGGGCGAAGCTTTCTTT	CASSEEVRGEAFF
NA	TRBV5-1	NA	TRBJ1-3	TGCGCCAGCAGCTTGATGGGAGCTGCTAACACCATATATTTT	CASSLMGAANTIYF
TRBD2	TRBV7-2	once	TRBJ2-4	TGTGCCAGCAGCTTAGCGGGGGGGATTTTGAACATTCAGTACTTC	CASSLAGGILNIQYF
NA	TRBV5-1	NA	TRBJ2-5	TGCGCCAGCAGTGCAGGGTTGGAGACCCAGTACTTC	CASSAGLETQYF
NA	TRBV2	NA	TRBJ1-1	TGTGCCAGCAGTCTCTTAACATTGTCAGACACTGAAGCTTTCTTT	CASSLLTLSDTEAFF
TRBD1	TRBV6-5	NA	TRBJ1-1	TGTGCCAGCAGACGATGGGACAGGAACACTGAAGCTTTCTTT	CASRRWDRNTEAFF
TRBD2	TRBV19	NA	TRBJ2-3	TGTGCCAGTAGTATTGGTAGCGGGGATCGCACAGATACGCAGTATTTT	CASSIGSGDRTDTQYF
NA	TRBV19	NA	TRBJ1-3	TGTGCCAGTACCCCTTCGGGGGGCCGAAGCGCCATATATTTT	CASTPSGGRSAIYF
TRBD2	TRBV3-1/TRBV3-2	NA	TRBJ2-3	TGTGCCAGCAGCCAAGATAGAAGCGGGGCTAGCACAGATACGCAGTATTTT	CASSQDRSGASTDTQYF
NA	TRBV24-1	once	TRBJ1-3	TGTGCCACCAGTGACCCGGCGGATGGAAACACCATATATTTT	CATSDPADGNTIYF
TRBD1	TRBV10-3	once	TRBJ1-6	TGTGCCATCAGTGAGTGGGGACAGCCTAATTCACCCCTCCACTTT	CAISEWGQPNSPLHF